The T cell receptor (beta chain) under discussion was sequenced for a study of Ad26.COV2.S vaccination and SARS-CoV-2 variants. The treatment is: some 20 received Ad26.COV2.S at low or high dose, single or two shots; about 5 received placebo; per-sample allocation not given. After the first vaccine or placebo injection, samples were drawn on day 63. CDR3 size: 15 residues. Between the trimmed V and J ends, which lost 0 bases and 2 bases, there was a span of 11 bases. The V gene's germline CDR1 is LGHNA and CDR2 YSLEER. Sequencing used immunoSEQ multiplex PCR; TCRdb keeps in-frame clones, though not all of them. The sample has roughly 350,000 clones; about 89% are singletons.

This sequence was found in a person between 18 and 65 years old who received the Ad26.COV2.S COVID-19 vaccine or a placebo. The chain employs TRBV4-3 and TRBJ2-7, with D unclear. This specimen consisted of peripheral blood, obtained in a trial of Ad26.COV2.S vaccine versus placebo. Here the CDR3 reads CASSQDGDGAYEQYF. In DNA form, the CDR3 reads TGCGCCAGCAGCCAAGACGGTGACGGAGCCTACGAGCAGTACTTC.